The subject of this entry is one TCR beta chain. V gave up 5 bases and J gave up 1 base; unmatched junction bases: 1. Per the germline V gene, CDR1 is MNHEY and CDR2 is SVGAGI. This CDR3 comprises 15 residues. The data are from a study of T cell changes during pregnancy in multiple sclerosis. Method: immunoSEQ multiplex PCR; TCRdb's copy keeps in-frame clones and lacks some. Here the sample spans 15,000 to 20,000 clones, approximately 87% being singletons. The chain couples TRBV6-5 to TRBJ2-3; 12 bases align to TRBD2. This TCR was recovered from a female donor in good health, enrolled as a control in a pregnancy study. Specimen: CD8+ T cells from peripheral blood mononuclear cells, collected in the third trimester of pregnancy. The CDR3, as DNA: TGTGCCAGCAGTCGGACTAGCGGGGGCACAGATACGCAGTATTTT. It codes for CASSRTSGGTDTQYF.